The 9 T cell receptor beta chains reported below all come from one sample, sequenced in a study of cytotoxic CD8 clonotypes in ibrutinib-treated CLL. Clones were read by immunoSEQ multiplex PCR, and TCRdb kept only the in-frame ones, dropping some. Of 150,000 or so clones listed, 76% were seen once; the top ten hold just over 5%. This specimen was PBMCs, taken after 24 months of ibrutinib treatment. All receptors derive from a human donor with chronic lymphocytic leukemia.

This clone was detected a few times. This rearrangement joins TRBV6-5 to TRBJ2-3; D unresolved. This CDR3 region has 13 residues. Trimming shortened V by 6 bases and J by 5 bases, and 12 bases separated the two germline ends. CDR1 is MNHEY, CDR2 SVGAGI, per germline. The CDR3 region has the DNA TGTGCCAGCAGCCGGCCGGGCGGAGATACGCAGTATTTT. This gives the protein CASSRPGGDTQYF.

This clone has a handful of counts. J is TRBJ2-7 and V is TRBV27, with D possibly being TRBD2 (5 bases). Trimming cost V 4 bases and J 3 bases, with 7 bases left between them. The CDR3 sequence is 12 residues long. In germline, CDR1 is MNHEY, CDR2 SMNVEV (reference sequence). CDR3 DNA sequence: TGTGCCAGCAGTTCCCGGGACTACGAGCAGTACTTC. This gives the protein CASSSRDYEQYF.

The gene calls are TRBV7-8 and TRBJ1-2; a weak D match, TRBD1 (6 bases). The CDR3 is 12 amino acids. V lost 2 bases and J 6 bases, leaving 7 bases between the germline ends. The V gene's germline CDR1 is SGHVS and CDR2 FQNEAQ. The CDR3: CASSLYRDGYTF. The CDR3, as DNA: TGTGCCAGCAGCTTATACAGGGATGGCTACACCTTC.

CDR3 coding DNA: TGTGCCAGCTCACCAGGGTTCGGAGAGACCCAGTACTTC. As protein: CASSPGFGETQYF. The chain has TRBV18 and TRBJ2-5, with D unclear. Germline loops: CDR1 KGHSH, CDR2 LQKENI. The CDR3 is 13 residues long. Trimming left V 2 bases short and J 4 bases short, with 8 bases between.

CDR3 sequence reads: CASTPTQGQGARFGYTF. The CDR3 nucleotides read TGTGCCAGTACCCCCACCCAGGGACAGGGGGCGCGGTTTGGCTACACCTTC. V usage is TRBV19 and J usage is TRBJ1-2; 12 nucleotides match TRBD1. The V gene end was trimmed by 7 bases and the J gene end by 7 bases; junction bases not matched to a gene: 16. The length of the CDR3 is 17 residues. Germline V gene data show CDR1 as LNHDA and CDR2 as SQIVND (reference sequence).

This clone appeared a few times. The chain links TRBV30 to TRBJ1-1, with D unresolved. Germline V lookup: CDR1 GTSNPN, CDR2 SVGIG (reference sequence). V lost 3 bases and J 0 bases, leaving 5 bases between the germline ends. CDR3 size: 12 residues. The CDR3 nucleotides are TGTGCCTGGAGGTGGCTGAACACTGAAGCTTTCTTT. Translation: CAWRWLNTEAFF.

The table lists this clone with many counts. CDR3 bases: TGTGCCAGCAGCGAGGCCGACGGCGCTGGGGCCAACGTCCTGACTTTC. Protein sequence: CASSEADGAGANVLTF. The chain couples TRBV9 to TRBJ2-6; D ambiguous. From germline, CDR1 is SGDLS and CDR2 YYNGEE. The CDR3 extends over 16 amino acids. V lost 3 bases, J lost 2 bases, and 12 bases lay in between.

This chain links TRBV19 with TRBJ1-2, with D perhaps matching TRBD1 (6 bases). Trimming stripped 7 bases from V and 2 bases from J, with 14 bases between. CDR3 length: 14 residues. The germline gives CDR1 LNHDA, CDR2 SQIVND (reference sequence). The CDR3 DNA follows: TGTGCCAGTAACCCACAGGGCCCCAACTATGGCTACACCTTC. Translation gives CASNPQGPNYGYTF.

This clone was observed a handful of times. Because the CDR3's place on the DNA is in doubt, the DNA is left out and the CDR3 is given as listed by TCRdb. The gene calls are TRBV28 and TRBJ1-2. Germline V lookup: CDR1 MDHEN, CDR2 SYDVKM. Termini included, the CDR3 measures 11 amino acids. This CDR3 is CASSTSAGYTF.